What follows describes a single T cell receptor beta chain. Its binding antigen is unknown. A read error may produce the germline difference seen at one junction end. The read stops 3 residues short of the end of the CDR3; the missing end is completed from the germline J gene. Measured from the cysteine to the phenylalanine, the CDR3 is 12 residues long. The DNA shown is the part of the CDR3 that was read: 27 bases, in frame from base 1. Per the germline V gene (reference sequence), SEHNR is the CDR1 and FQNEAQ is the CDR2. Equivalent amounts of genomic DNA from CVID and control samples were used as sequencing input. For every sample, a 60 bp segment covering the rearranged TCRbeta CDR3 region was amplified and then sequenced. TCRbeta amplification used the immunoSEQ assay, a bias-corrected multiplex PCR with high-throughput sequencing. The source study handled its data this way. Every unique nucleotide sequence was considered a clone and was annotated with V, D and J genes, copy number and frequency. Sequences were labeled productive if in frame, and non-productive if out of frame or containing stop codons. As previously described, Shannon's entropy was used to calculate clonality. Mean CDR3 Kyte-Doolittle hydropathy was derived from the predicted amino acid sequences of productive clones. The R hclust function was used to hierarchically cluster scaled V gene usage with Manhattan distance and complete linkage. To assess clone sharing by CDR3 amino acid sequence, 12 repertoires per group were resampled over 100 rounds. The repertoires were searched for around 70 published EBV-specific and almost 250 published CMV-specific TCRbeta sequences. After two CVID samples that produced fewer than 10,000 sequences were dropped from the analysis, around 40 CVID repertoires remained. TCRdb provides this immuneACCESS table in a form limited to in-frame rearrangements. Some clones are lacking; in checked studies, under half of them reflect an unresolved V gene, and why the rest are absent is not known. D and trimming come from the DNA, and the V and J calls and clone size come from that table. The table puts around 33,000 clones in this sample, none counted just once. Together, the top ten hold 28% of the sample.

The data were obtained in a study of T cell clonality in common variable immunodeficiency (dated by TCRdb to 2014 to 2015). What the study reported, not specific to this receptor: Compared with healthy controls, CVID subjects showed increased TCRbeta clonality (t-test p = 0.018), a feature most characteristic of about a third of subjects. Even though DNA input was the same, control samples had an average of about 80,000 unique sequences each, compared with approximately 32,000 in CVID samples. Patient heterogeneity within the CVID cohort put limits on correlating repertoire features with clinical complications. Healthy controls shared more TCRbeta clones with each other than CVID subjects shared among themselves (p < 0.0001). CVID TCRbeta sequences were reported to have fewer deletions and N-nucleotide insertions and to lack highly modified clones with 13 or more V deletions. According to the authors, finding the cause of the higher clonality in CVID would require sequencing the repertoires of T cell subpopulations.

Diagnosis of CVID followed standard criteria, namely serum IgG, IgA and/or IgM below the normal range together with specific antibody deficiency. A total of 40 to 45 subjects (approximately 15 female and around 30 male; age range about 9 to 65 years, mean age around 41) were included in the CVID group. Both CVID patients and healthy controls were predominantly of Caucasian heritage. At the time of study participation, every CVID subject had been on replacement immunoglobulin therapy for at least one year. When blood was collected, none of the CVID subjects were ill or on immunomodulatory or immunosuppressive medication. Heparinized peripheral whole blood samples of roughly 5 to 9 ml were obtained from each donor. Genomic DNA from adults with common variable immune deficiency (CVID) and from healthy adult controls was the source for sequencing TCRbeta CDR3 repertoires. Diluted blood was subjected to density centrifugation over Hypaque 1077 or Ficoll-Paque for isolation of peripheral blood mononuclear cells. Genomic DNA was obtained from unsorted mononuclear cells using either Qiagen column purification or a centrifugation-based method.

The origin of this receptor is a human donor with common variable immunodeficiency. The chain couples TRBV7-9 to TRBJ2-7, with a weak D call of TRBD1 (5 bases match). The specimen was peripheral blood mononuclear cells. The sequenced CDR3 bases are TGTTCCAGCAGCCTACAGGCGTACGAG. This codes for CSSSLQAYE. The whole CDR3 reads CSSSLQAYEQYF.